This TCR beta chain was captured by sequencing in a study of T cells after yellow fever vaccination. Worth noting for this clonotype: The antigen remains undetermined.

J lost 3 bases, V lost 3 bases, and 4 bases had no gene match. The CDR3 runs 14 residues. Germline V lookup: CDR1 LNHDA, CDR2 SQIVND (reference sequence). The study, taken as a whole, reports: Boosting was followed by the reappearance of most primary-vaccination clones (around 96% CD4, about 90% CD8).

5'RACE template switching generated TCR cDNA, adding a universal primer site and UMIs. TCRdb used MiXCR to reprocess the 5' RACE reads, holding one entry per CDR3 protein. The data contain 300,000 to 350,000 distinct CDR3 sequences, 3.5% to 5% of them seen just once; the ten biggest clones take up roughly 21%. The specimen was PBMCs, collected 15 days after the yellow fever booster vaccination. The TCR was taken from a young man who received the YFV17D yellow fever vaccine. V gene TRBV19 combines with J gene TRBJ1-1; 7 nucleotides match TRBD1. The CDR3: CASSMTGWDTEAFF. The DNA for the CDR3 is TGTGCCAGTAGTATGACAGGGTGGGACACTGAAGCTTTCTTT.